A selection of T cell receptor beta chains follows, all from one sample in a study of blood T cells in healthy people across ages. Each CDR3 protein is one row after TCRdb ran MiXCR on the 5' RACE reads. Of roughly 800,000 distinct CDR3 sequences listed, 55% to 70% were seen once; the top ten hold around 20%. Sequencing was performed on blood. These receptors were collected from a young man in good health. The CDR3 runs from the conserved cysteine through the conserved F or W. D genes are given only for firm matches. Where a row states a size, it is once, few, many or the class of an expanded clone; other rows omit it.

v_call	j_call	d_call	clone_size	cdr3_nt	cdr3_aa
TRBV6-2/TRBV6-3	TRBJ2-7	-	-	TGTGCCAGCAGTGACAAATTGGAGCAGTACTTC	CASSDKLEQYF
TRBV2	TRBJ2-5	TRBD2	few	TGTGCCAGACAAGAACTAGCGGGTGAGGAGACCCAGTACTTC	CARQELAGEETQYF
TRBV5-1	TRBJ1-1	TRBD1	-	TGCGCCAGCACTTCCTACAGGGGTCTTGACACTGAAGCTTTCTTT	CASTSYRGLDTEAFF
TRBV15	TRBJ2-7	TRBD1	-	TGTGCCACCAGCGTCCGCCCGGGACAGGGCTACGAGCAGTACTTC	CATSVRPGQGYEQYF
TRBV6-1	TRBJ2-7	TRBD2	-	TGTGCCAGCAGGGGACTAGCGGAAACCTACGAGCAGTACTTC	CASRGLAETYEQYF
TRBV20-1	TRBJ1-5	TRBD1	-	TGCAGTGCTAGTTTGGGACAGGGAGGAAATCAGCCCCAGCATTTT	CSASLGQGGNQPQHF
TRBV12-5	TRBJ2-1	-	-	TGTGCCAGTGGTCCTTGGGGGGCCTCCTACAATGAGCAGTTCTTC	CASGPWGASYNEQFF
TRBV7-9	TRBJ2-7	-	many	TGTGCCAGCAGCCCCACCGAGGGAGAGCAGTACTTC	CASSPTEGEQYF
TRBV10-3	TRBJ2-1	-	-	TGTGCCATCAGTGGCGACAGGTCAGGCTACAGTGAGCAGTTCTTC	CAISGDRSGYSEQFF
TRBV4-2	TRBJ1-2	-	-	TGTGCCAGCAGCCAAGATCAAGGAGTTCAGGTGGATGGCTACACCTTC	CASSQDQGVQVDGYTF
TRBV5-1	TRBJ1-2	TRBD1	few	TGCGCCAGCAGCCCCCGGCCGGGACAGAACTATGGCTACACCTTC	CASSPRPGQNYGYTF
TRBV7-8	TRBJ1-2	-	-	TGTGCCAGCAGCCAGACCGAAACCCATGGCTACACCTTC	CASSQTETHGYTF
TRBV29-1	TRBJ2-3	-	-	TGCAGCGTTGCGCGGGTATCTAGCACAGATACGCAGTATTTT	CSVARVSSTDTQYF
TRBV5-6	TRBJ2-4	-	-	TGTGCCAGCAGCTTAGAAGGGAACATTCAGTACTTC	CASSLEGNIQYF
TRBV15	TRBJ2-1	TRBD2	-	TGTGCCACCAGGCCTACTAGCGGGACCCAGCATCGGAATGAGCAGTTCTTC	CATRPTSGTQHRNEQFF
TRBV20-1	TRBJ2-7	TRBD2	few	TGCAGTGCTAGAGGGGAGGGCCACTACGAGCAGTACTTC	CSARGEGHYEQYF
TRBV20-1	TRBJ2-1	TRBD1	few	TGCAGTGCCACGGGACAGGGTTATGAGCAGTTCTTC	CSATGQGYEQFF
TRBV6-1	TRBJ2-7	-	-	TGTGCCCGCCCCCTGGCAGGCCAAACCTACGAGCAGTACTTC	CARPLAGQTYEQYF
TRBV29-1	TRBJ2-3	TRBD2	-	TGCAGCGCCGCTAGCGGGGGTTTTACAGATACGCAGTATTTT	CSAASGGFTDTQYF
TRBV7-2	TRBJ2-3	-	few	TGTGCCAGCAGCTTCTCAGGGGTGTCCACAGATACGCAGTATTTT	CASSFSGVSTDTQYF
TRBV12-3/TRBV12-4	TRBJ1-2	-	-	TGTGCCAGCAGTTTAATGGCCCCAGGGGAATTTGGGGGCTACACCTTC	CASSLMAPGEFGGYTF
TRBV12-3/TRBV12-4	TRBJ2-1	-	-	TGTGCCAGCAGTTTAGCAGTAGCTTCCTACAATGAGCAGTTCTTC	CASSLAVASYNEQFF
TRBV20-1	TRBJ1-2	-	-	TGCAGTGCCCCCCTCCTAAACAGTCCTACTTGGGGTGGCTACACCTTC	CSAPLLNSPTWGGYTF
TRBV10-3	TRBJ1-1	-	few	TGTGCCATCCTCGGCGGCACTGAAGCTTTCTTT	CAILGGTEAFF
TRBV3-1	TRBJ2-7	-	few	TGTGCCAGCAGCCAAGCCCCCGAAACCTACGAGCAGTACTTC	CASSQAPETYEQYF
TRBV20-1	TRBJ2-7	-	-	TGCAGTGCTCTAAACTACGAGCAGTACTTC	CSALNYEQYF
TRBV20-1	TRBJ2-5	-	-	TGCAGTGCTCGGAGACAGTTAGAGACCCAGTACTTC	CSARRQLETQYF
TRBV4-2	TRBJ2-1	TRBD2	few	TGTGCCAGCAGTCGTTTGGGGACTAGCGGAGGGGAGGGGGAGCAGTTCTTC	CASSRLGTSGGEGEQFF
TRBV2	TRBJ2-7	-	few	TGTGCCAGCAGTGCTCGCAGCGCCTACGAGCAGTACTTC	CASSARSAYEQYF
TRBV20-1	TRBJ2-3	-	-	TGCAGTGCTCCGGACATCTCTAGCACAGATACGCAGTATTTT	CSAPDISSTDTQYF
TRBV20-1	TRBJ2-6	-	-	TGCAGTGCTAGAACAACTAGCTCTGGGGCCAACGTCCTGACTTTC	CSARTTSSGANVLTF
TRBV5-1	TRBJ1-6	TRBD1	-	TGCGCCAGCAGCCTTGGCACAGGGGCGGTTTCACCCCTCCACTTT	CASSLGTGAVSPLHF
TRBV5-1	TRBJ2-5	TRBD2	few	TGCGCCAGCAGCCTTACCCCGGGACTAGCGAATCAAGAGACCCAGTACTTC	CASSLTPGLANQETQYF
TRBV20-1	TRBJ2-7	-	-	TGCAGTGCCCTGACAGGGAGGCCCTACGAGCAGTACTTC	CSALTGRPYEQYF
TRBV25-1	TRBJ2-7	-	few	TGTGCCAGCAGTGAACGCGGAGGGAGCTCCTACGAGCAGTACTTC	CASSERGGSSYEQYF
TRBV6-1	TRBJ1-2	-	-	TGTGCCAGCAGTGAGGGCCAGGGCTTAGCTAACTATGGCTACACCTTC	CASSEGQGLANYGYTF
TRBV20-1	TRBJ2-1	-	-	TGCAGTGCCCCTAGGGGTAGGGTTAGCTACAATGAGCAGTTCTTC	CSAPRGRVSYNEQFF
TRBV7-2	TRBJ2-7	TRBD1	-	TGTGCCAGCAGCTTAAGACAGGGAGCCCAGCCTAGGAACGAGCAGTACTTC	CASSLRQGAQPRNEQYF
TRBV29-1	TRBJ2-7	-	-	TGCAGCGTGGAGGTGGGGAAGCCTTACGAGCAGTACTTC	CSVEVGKPYEQYF
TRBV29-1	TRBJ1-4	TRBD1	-	TGCAGCGTTCCAGAGGGACAGGGTCGGGGTGATGAAAAACTGTTTTTT	CSVPEGQGRGDEKLFF